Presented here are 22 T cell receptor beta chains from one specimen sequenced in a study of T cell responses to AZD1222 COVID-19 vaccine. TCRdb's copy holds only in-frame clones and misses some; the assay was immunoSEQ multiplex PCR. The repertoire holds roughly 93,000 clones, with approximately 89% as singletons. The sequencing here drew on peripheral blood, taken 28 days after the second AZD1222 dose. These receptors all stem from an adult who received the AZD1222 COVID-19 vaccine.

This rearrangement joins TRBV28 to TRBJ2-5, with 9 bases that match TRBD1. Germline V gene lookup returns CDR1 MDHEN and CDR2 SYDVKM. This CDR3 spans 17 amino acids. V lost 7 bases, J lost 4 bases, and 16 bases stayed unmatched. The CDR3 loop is CASKIPQGAVLLETQYF. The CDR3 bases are TGTGCCAGCAAGATTCCACAGGGGGCGGTTCTCTTAGAGACCCAGTACTTC.

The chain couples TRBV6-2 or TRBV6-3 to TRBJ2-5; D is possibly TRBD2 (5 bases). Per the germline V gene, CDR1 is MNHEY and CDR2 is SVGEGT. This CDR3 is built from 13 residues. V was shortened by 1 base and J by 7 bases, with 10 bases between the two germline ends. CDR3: CASSYWERGTQYF. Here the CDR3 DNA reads TGTGCCAGCAGTTACTGGGAGAGAGGGACCCAGTACTTC.

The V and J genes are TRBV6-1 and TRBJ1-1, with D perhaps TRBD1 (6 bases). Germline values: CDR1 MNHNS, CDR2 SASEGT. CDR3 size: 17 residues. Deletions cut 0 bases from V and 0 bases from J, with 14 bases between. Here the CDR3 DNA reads TGTGCCAGCAGTGAAGCCGCAGGGGCATTCATGAACACTGAAGCTTTCTTT. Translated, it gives CASSEAAGAFMNTEAFF.

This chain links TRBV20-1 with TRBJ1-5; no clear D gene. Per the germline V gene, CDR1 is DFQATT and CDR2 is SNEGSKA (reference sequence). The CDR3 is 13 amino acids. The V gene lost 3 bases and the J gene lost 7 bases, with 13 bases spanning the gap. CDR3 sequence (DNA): TGCAGTGCTAGTGTTCAGGACGGCCAGCCCCAGCATTTT. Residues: CSASVQDGQPQHF.

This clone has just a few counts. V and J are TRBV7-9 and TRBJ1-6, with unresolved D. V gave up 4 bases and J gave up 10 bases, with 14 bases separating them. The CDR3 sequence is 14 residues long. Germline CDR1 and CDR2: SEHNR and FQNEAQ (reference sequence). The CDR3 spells CASSSSQGPSPLHF. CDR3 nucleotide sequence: TGTGCCAGCAGCTCCTCCCAAGGACCCTCACCCCTCCACTTT.

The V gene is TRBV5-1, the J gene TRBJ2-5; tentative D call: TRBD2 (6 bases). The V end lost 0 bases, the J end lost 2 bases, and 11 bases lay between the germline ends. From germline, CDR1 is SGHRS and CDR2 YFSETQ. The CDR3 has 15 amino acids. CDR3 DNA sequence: TGCGCCAGCAGCTTGGGGGTAGCGGAACAAGAGACCCAGTACTTC. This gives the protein CASSLGVAEQETQYF. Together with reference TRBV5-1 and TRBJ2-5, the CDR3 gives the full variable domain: KAGVTQTPRYLIKTRGQQVTLSCSPISGHRSVSWYQQTPGQGLQFLFEYFSETQRNKGNFPGRFSGRQFSNSRSEMNVSTLELGDSALYLCASSLGVAEQETQYFGPGTRLLVL.

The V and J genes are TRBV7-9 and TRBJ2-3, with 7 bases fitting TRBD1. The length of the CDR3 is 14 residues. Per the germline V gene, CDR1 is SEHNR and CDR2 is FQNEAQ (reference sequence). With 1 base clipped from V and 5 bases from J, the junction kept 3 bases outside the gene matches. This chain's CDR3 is CASSLGQGVDTQYF. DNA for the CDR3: TGTGCCAGCAGCTTAGGGCAGGGGGTAGATACGCAGTATTTT.

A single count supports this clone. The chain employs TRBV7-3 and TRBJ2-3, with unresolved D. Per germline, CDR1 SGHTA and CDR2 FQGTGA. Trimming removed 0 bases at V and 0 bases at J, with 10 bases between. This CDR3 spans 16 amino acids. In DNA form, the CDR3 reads TGTGCCAGCAGCTTAACGCTCAGATCAAGCACAGATACGCAGTATTTT. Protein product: CASSLTLRSSTDTQYF.

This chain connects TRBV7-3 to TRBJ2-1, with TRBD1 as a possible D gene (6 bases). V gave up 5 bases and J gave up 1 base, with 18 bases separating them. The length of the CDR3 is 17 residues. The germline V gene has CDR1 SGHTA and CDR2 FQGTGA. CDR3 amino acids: CASSVQGITGSYNEQFF. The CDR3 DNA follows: TGTGCCAGCAGCGTCCAGGGGATAACGGGATCCTACAATGAGCAGTTCTTC.

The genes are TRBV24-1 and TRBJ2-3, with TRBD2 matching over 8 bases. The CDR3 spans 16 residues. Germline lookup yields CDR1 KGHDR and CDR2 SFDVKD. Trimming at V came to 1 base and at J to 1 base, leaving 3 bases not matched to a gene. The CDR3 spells CATSDFPGLGTDTQYF. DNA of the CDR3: TGTGCCACCAGTGATTTTCCGGGACTAGGCACAGATACGCAGTATTTT.

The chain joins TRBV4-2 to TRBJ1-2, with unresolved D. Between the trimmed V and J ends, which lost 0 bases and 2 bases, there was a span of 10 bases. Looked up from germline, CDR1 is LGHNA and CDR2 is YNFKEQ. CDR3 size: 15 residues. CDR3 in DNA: TGTGCCAGCAGCCAAGAAGCGTCAGTGAACTATGGCTACACCTTC. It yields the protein CASSQEASVNYGYTF.

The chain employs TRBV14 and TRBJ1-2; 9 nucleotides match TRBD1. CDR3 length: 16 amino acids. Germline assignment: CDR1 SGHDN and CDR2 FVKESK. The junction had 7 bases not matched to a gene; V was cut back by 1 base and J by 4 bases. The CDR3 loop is CASSQAITGGSYGYTF. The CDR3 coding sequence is TGTGCCAGCAGCCAAGCGATTACAGGGGGCAGCTATGGCTACACCTTC.

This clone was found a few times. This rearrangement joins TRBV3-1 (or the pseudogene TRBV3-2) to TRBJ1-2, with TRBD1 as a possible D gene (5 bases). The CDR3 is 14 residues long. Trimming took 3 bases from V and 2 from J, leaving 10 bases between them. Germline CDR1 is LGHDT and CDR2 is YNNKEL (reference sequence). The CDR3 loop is CASSQGTHNYGYTF. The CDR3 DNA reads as TGTGCCAGCAGCCAGGGGACCCACAACTATGGCTACACCTTC.

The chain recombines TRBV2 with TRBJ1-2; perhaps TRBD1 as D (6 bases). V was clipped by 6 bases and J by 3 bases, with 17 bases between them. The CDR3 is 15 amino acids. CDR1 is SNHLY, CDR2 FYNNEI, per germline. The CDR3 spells CASSATGTLDYGYTF. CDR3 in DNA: TGTGCCAGCAGCGCAACAGGGACTTTGGACTATGGCTACACCTTC.

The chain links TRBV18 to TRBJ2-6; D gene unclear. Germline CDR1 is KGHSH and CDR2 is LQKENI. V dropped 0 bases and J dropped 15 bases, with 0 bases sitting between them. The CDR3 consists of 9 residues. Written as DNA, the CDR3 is TGTGCCAGCTCACCACCCCTGACTTTC. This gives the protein CASSPPLTF.

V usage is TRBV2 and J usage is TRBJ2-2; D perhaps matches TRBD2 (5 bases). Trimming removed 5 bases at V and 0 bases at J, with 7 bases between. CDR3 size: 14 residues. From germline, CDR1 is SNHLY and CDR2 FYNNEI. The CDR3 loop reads CASSRGANTGELFF. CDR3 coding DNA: TGTGCCAGCAGTCGGGGAGCGAACACCGGGGAGCTGTTTTTT.

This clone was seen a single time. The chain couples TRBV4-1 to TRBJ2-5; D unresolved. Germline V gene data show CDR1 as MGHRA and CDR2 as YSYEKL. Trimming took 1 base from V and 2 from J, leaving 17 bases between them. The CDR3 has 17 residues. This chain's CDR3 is CASSQASRLGGQETQYF. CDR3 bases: TGCGCCAGCAGCCAAGCATCCAGGCTGGGTGGGCAAGAGACCCAGTACTTC.

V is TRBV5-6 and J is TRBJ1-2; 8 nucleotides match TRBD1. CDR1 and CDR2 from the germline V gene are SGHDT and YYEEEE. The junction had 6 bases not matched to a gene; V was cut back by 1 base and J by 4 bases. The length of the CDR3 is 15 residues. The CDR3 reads CASSLPGQALYGYTF. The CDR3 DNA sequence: TGTGCCAGCAGCTTGCCGGGACAGGCCCTCTATGGCTACACCTTC.

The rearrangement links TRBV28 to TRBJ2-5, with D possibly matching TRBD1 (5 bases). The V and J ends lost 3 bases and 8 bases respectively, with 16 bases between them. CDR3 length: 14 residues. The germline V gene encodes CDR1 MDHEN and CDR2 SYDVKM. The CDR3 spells CASSLGALTGTQYF. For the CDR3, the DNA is TGTGCCAGCAGTTTGGGCGCCCTAACAGGTACCCAGTACTTC.

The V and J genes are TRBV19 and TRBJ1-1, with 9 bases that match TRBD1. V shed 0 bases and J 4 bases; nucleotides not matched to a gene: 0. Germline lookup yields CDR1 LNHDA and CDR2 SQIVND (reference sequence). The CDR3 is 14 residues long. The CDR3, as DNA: TGTGCCAGTAGTATAGAGGACAGGGGCACTGAAGCTTTCTTT. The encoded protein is CASSIEDRGTEAFF. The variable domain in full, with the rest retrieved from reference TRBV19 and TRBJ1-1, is DGGITQSPKYLFRKEGQNVTLSCEQNLNHDAMYWYRQDPGQGLRLIYYSQIVNDFQKGDIAEGYSVSREKKESFPLTVTSAQKNPTAFYLCASSIEDRGTEAFFGQGTRLTVV.

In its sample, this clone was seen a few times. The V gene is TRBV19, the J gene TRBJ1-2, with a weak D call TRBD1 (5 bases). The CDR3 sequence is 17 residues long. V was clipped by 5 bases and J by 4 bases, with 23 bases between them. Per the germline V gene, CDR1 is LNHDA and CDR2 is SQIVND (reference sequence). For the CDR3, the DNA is TGTGCCAGTAGTGGGTCCTCGTACTCTGGGGCGGGCTATGGCTACACCTTC. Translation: CASSGSSYSGAGYGYTF.

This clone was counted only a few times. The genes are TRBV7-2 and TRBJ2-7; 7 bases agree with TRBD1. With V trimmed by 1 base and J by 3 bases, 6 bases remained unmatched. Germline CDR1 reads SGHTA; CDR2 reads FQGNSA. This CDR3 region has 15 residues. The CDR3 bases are TGTGCCAGCAGCTTAGATACAGGGGCTATCTACGAGCAGTACTTC. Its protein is CASSLDTGAIYEQYF.